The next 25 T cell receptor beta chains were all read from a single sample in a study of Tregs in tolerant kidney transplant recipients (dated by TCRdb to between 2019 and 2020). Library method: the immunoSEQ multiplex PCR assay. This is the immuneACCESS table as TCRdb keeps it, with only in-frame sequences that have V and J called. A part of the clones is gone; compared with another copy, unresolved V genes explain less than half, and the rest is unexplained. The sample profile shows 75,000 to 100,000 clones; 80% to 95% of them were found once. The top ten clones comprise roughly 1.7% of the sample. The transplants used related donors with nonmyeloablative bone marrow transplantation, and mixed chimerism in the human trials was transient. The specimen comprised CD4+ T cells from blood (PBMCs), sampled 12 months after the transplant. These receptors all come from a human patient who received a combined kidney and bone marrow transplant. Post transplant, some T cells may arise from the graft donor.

The CDR3 here is CASSASGRETQYF. The CDR3 DNA reads as TGTGCCAGCAGTGCGTCAGGGCGAGAGACCCAGTACTTC. The genes are TRBV25-1 and TRBJ2-5, with D perhaps matching TRBD1 (5 bases). The CDR3 extends over 13 amino acids. Trimming took off 4 bases at V and 4 bases at J, with 10 bases between the two ends. Germline values: CDR1 MGHDK, CDR2 SYGVNS.

The CDR3 DNA follows: TGTGCCAGCAGCTTATCACGGGTCACTGAAGCTTTCTTT. Translating it yields CASSLSRVTEAFF. The chain couples TRBV11-3 to TRBJ1-1; unclear D gene. CDR3 length: 13 amino acids. The V gene's germline CDR1 is SGHNT and CDR2 YENEEA. The germline V and J ends were trimmed by 2 bases and 4 bases, with 8 bases remaining between them. The variable domain in full, completed from reference TRBV11-3 and TRBJ1-1, reads EAGVVQSPRYKIIEKKQPVAFWCNPISGHNTLYWYLQNLGQGPELLIRYENEEAVDDSQLPKDRFSAERLKGVDSTLKIQPAELGDSAVYLCASSLSRVTEAFFGQGTRLTVV.

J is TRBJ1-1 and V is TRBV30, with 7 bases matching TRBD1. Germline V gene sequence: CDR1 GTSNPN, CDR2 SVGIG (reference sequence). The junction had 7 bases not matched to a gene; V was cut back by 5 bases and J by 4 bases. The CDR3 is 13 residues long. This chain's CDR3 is CAWWDRWSTEAFF. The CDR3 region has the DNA TGTGCCTGGTGGGACAGATGGAGCACTGAAGCTTTCTTT. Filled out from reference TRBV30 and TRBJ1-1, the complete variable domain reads SQTIHQWPATLVQPVGSPLSLECTVEGTSNPNLYWYRQAAGRGLQLLFYSVGIGQISSEVPQNLSASRPQDRQFILSSKKLLLSDSGFYLCAWWDRWSTEAFFGQGTRLTVV.

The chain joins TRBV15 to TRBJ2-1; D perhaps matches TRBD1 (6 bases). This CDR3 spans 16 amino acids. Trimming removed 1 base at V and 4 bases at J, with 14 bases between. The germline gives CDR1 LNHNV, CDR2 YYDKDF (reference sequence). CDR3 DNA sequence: TGTGCCACCAGCAGAGGTCAGGACAGCTTTTACAATGAGCAGTTCTTC. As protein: CATSRGQDSFYNEQFF.

This CDR3 is CASSFGTSGRGETQYF. CDR3 DNA: TGTGCCAGCAGTTTCGGGACTAGCGGGAGGGGAGAGACCCAGTACTTC. V usage is TRBV5-5 and J usage is TRBJ2-5, with 16 bases matching TRBD2. Germline V gene sequence: CDR1 SGHKS, CDR2 YYEKEE (reference sequence). The ends lost 5 bases at V and 4 bases at J; junction bases unmatched: 5. The CDR3 runs to 16 residues.

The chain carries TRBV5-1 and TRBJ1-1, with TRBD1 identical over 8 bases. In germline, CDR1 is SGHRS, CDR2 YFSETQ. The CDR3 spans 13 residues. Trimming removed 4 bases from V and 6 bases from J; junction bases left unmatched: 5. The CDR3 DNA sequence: TGCGCCAGCAGCACCGGGACAGGCCCTGAAGCTTTCTTT. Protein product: CASSTGTGPEAFF.

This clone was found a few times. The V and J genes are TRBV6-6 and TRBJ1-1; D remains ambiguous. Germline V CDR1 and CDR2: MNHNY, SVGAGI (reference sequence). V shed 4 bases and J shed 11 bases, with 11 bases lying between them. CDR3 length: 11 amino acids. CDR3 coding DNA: TGTGCCAGCAGTTCGGGTATTCAGGCTTTCTTT. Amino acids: CASSSGIQAFF.

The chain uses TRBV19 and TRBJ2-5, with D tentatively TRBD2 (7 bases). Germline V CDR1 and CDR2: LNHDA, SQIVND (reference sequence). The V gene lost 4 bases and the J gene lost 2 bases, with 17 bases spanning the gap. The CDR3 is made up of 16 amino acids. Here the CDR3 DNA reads TGTGCCAGTAGTACCTCTTTTGGGGGGGCTCAAGAGACCCAGTACTTC. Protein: CASSTSFGGAQETQYF.

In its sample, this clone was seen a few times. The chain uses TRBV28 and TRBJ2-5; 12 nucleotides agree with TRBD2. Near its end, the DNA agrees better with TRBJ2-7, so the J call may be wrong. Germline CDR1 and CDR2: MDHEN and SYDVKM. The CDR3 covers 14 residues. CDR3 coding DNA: TGTGCCAGCAGAAGACTAGCGGGAGTCTACGAGCAGTACTTC. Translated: CASRRLAGVYEQYF.

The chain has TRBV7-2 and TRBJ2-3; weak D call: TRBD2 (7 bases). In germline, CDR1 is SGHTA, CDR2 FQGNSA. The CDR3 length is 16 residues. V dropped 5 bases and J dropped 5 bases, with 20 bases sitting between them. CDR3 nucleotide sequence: TGTGCCAGCAGCCCCCGGTGGGGGGGGCGGGGAGATACGCAGTATTTT. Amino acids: CASSPRWGGRGDTQYF.

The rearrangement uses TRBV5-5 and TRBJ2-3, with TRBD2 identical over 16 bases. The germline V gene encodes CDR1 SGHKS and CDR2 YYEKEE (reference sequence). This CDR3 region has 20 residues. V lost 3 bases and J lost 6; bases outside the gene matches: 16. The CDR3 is CASSSLGGLAGGLPRDTQYF. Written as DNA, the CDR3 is TGTGCCAGCAGCTCCCTTGGGGGACTAGCGGGGGGGCTTCCTAGGGATACGCAGTATTTT. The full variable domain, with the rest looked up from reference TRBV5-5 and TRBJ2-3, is DAGVTQSPTHLIKTRGQQVTLRCSPISGHKSVSWYQQVLGQGPQFIFQYYEKEERGRGNFPDRFSARQFPNYSSELNVNALLLGDSALYLCASSSLGGLAGGLPRDTQYFGPGTRLTVL.

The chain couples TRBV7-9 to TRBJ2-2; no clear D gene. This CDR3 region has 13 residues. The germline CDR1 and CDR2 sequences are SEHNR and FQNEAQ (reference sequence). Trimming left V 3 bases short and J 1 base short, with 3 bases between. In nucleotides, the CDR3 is TGTGCCAGCAGCTTCAAGAACACCGGGGAGCTGTTTTTT. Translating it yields CASSFKNTGELFF.

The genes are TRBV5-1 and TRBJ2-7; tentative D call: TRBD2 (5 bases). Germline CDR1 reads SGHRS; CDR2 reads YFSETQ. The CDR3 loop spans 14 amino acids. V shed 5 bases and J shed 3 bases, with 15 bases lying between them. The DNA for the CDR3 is TGCGCCAGCAGTCGGCCGGACGGAGGCTACGAGCAGTACTTC. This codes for CASSRPDGGYEQYF.

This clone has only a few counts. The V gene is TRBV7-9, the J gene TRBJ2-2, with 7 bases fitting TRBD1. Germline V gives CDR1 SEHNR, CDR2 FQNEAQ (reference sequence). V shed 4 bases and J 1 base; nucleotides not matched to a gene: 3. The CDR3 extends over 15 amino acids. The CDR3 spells CASSSRTGNTGELFF. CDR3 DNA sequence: TGTGCCAGCAGCTCCCGGACAGGGAACACCGGGGAGCTGTTTTTT.

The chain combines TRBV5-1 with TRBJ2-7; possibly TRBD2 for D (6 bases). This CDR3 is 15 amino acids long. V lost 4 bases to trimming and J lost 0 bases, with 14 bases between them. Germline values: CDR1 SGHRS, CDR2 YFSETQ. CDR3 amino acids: CASSGAAGSSYEQYF. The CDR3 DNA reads TGCGCCAGCAGCGGGGCGGCGGGGAGCTCCTACGAGCAGTACTTC.

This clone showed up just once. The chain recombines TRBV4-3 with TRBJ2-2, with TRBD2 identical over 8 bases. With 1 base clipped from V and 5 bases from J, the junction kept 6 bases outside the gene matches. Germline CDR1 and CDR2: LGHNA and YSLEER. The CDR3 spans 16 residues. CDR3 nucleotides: TGCGCCAGCAGCCAAGGGACTAGCTTTTGGACCGGGGAGCTGTTTTTT. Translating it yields CASSQGTSFWTGELFF.

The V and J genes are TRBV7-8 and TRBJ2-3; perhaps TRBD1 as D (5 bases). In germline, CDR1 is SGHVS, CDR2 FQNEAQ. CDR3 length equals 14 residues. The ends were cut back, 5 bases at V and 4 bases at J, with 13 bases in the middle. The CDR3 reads CASSPSRAPDTQYF. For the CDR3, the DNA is TGTGCCAGCAGCCCGAGCAGGGCCCCAGATACGCAGTATTTT.

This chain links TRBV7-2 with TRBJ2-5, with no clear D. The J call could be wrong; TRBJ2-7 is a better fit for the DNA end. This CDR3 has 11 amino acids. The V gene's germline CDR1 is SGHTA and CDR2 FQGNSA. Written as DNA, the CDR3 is TGTGCCAGCAGCTCTACCTACGAGCAGTACTTC. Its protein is CASSSTYEQYF.

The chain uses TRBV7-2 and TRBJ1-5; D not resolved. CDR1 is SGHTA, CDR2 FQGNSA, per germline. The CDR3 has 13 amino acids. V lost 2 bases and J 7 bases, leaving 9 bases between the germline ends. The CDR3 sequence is CASSLNGEQPQHF. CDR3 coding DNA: TGTGCCAGCAGCTTAAACGGGGAACAGCCCCAGCATTTT.

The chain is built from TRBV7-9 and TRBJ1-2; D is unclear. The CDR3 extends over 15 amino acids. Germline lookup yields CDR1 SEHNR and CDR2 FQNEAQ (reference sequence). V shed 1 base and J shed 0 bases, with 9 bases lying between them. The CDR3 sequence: CASSLGTVANYGYTF. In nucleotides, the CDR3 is TGTGCCAGCAGCTTAGGTACAGTCGCTAACTATGGCTACACCTTC.

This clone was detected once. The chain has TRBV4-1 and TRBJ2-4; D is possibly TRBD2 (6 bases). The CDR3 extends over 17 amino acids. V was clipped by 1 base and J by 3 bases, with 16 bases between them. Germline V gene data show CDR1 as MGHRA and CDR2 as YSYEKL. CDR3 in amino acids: CASSQGGVGGGKNIQYF. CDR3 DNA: TGCGCCAGCAGCCAAGGAGGGGTGGGGGGAGGCAAAAACATTCAGTACTTC.

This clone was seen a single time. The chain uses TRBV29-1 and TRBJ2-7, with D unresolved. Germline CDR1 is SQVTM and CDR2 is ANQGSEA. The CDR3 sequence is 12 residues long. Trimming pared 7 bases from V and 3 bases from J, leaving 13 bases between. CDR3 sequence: CSGLVADYEQYF. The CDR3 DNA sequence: TGCAGCGGGCTTGTTGCGGACTACGAGCAGTACTTC.

In DNA form, the CDR3 reads TGCGCCAGCAGCTTGGACGGGAGCCATTACAATGAGCAGTTCTTC. Residues: CASSLDGSHYNEQFF. J is TRBJ2-1 and V is TRBV5-1; D is perhaps TRBD2 (6 bases). The germline CDR1 and CDR2 sequences are SGHRS and YFSETQ. This CDR3 comprises 15 residues. The V gene lost 0 bases and the J gene lost 4 bases, with 11 bases spanning the gap.

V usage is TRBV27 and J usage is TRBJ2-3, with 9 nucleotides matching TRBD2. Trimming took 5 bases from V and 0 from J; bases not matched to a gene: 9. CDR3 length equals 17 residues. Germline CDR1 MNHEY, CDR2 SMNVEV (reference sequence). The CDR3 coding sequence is TGTGCCAGCAGTCCCCCCCGGCTAGCGGGGAGCACAGATACGCAGTATTTT. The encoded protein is CASSPPRLAGSTDTQYF.

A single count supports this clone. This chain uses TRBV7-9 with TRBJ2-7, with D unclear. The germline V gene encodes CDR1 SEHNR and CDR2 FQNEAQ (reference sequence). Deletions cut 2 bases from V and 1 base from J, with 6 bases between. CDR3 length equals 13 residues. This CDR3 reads CASSLYGSYEQYF. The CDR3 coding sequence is TGTGCCAGCAGCTTATACGGGTCCTACGAGCAGTACTTC.